Below, 19 T cell receptor beta chains from the same sample are listed, as sequenced in a study of Graves' ophthalmopathy and Graves' hyperthyroidism. Transcripts of RNA were the source for amplifying TCR beta CDR3 regions. RT-PCR in the first round used HTBI primers; a second-round multiplex PCR followed. In TCRdb, the multiplex PCR reads were re-called with MiXCR into one record per CDR3 protein. In the table there are hundreds of thousands of distinct CDR3 sequences, 14% of which are singletons. Sequenced: blood. The receptor source for this set is a woman aged 25-40 years with Graves' ophthalmopathy.

The table lists this clonotype with many counts. As DNA, the CDR3 is TGTGCCAGCAGCTTGAACGATTTGGGTTCCTACGAGCAGTACTTC. It yields the protein CASSLNDLGSYEQYF. The chain joins TRBV5-5 to TRBJ2-7; D uncertain. The V end was cut by 1 base, the J end by 1 base, with 12 bases between. From germline, CDR1 is SGHKS and CDR2 YYEKEE (reference sequence). This CDR3 region has 15 residues.

Ten or more counts support this clonotype. This chain joins TRBV12-3 or TRBV12-4 and TRBJ2-7; 9 bases agree with TRBD1. V was clipped by 6 bases and J by 0 bases; unmatched bases: 6. The CDR3 is 15 amino acids. The CDR3 DNA reads TGTGCCAGCAGAAACGACAGGGGGAGCTCCTACGAGCAGTACTTC. It specifies CASRNDRGSSYEQYF.

The chain employs TRBV12-3 or TRBV12-4 and TRBJ1-1; TRBD1 matches at 12 bases. V shed 3 bases and J 12 bases; nucleotides not matched to a gene: 5. This CDR3 contains 13 residues. The CDR3 region is CASSFRDRGQPFF. CDR3 nucleotide sequence: TGTGCCAGCAGTTTCAGGGACAGGGGGCAACCTTTCTTT.

This clonotype has ten or more counts. The chain recombines TRBV7-8 with TRBJ2-2; 11 bases are shared with TRBD2. J gave up 10 bases and V 3 bases, and 10 bases lay outside the gene matches. The germline CDR1 and CDR2 sequences are SGHVS and FQNEAQ. The CDR3 extends over 16 amino acids. The CDR3 reads CASSFGLNSGGAELFF. Written as DNA, the CDR3 is TGTGCCAGCAGCTTCGGCCTAAATAGCGGGGGGGCGGAGCTGTTTTTT.

This clonotype appeared a few times. The chain combines TRBV12-3 or TRBV12-4 with TRBJ2-7, with no clear D. V dropped 5 bases and J dropped 4 bases, with 18 bases sitting between them. CDR3 size: 15 residues. The CDR3, as DNA: TGTGCCAGCAGTACATCAAAAAATTACCCATACGAGCAGTACTTC. It specifies CASSTSKNYPYEQYF.

This clonotype was seen at least ten times. The V gene is TRBV11-2, the J gene TRBJ1-6, with TRBD1 matching over 7 bases. Germline V gives CDR1 SGHAT, CDR2 FQNNGV. V was clipped by 8 bases and J by 7 bases; unmatched bases: 5. CDR3 size: 13 residues. The CDR3: CASFGQENSPLHF. Written as DNA, the CDR3 is TGTGCCAGCTTCGGACAGGAAAATTCACCCCTCCACTTT.

This clonotype was detected many times. The chain links TRBV20-1 to TRBJ2-7, with TRBD1 matching 11 bases. Germline CDR1 is DFQATT and CDR2 is SNEGSKA (reference sequence). This CDR3 region has 20 residues. The V and J ends lost 5 bases and 5 bases, in that order; junction bases with no gene match: 26. The CDR3 is CSAWPTPGQGVPASMDEQYF. The DNA for the CDR3 is TGCAGTGCTTGGCCAACACCGGGACAGGGGGTTCCAGCCTCCATGGACGAGCAGTACTTC.

The gene calls are TRBV10-3 and TRBJ2-2, with D tentatively TRBD1 (5 bases). Deletions cut 2 bases from V and 4 bases from J, with 14 bases between. Germline loops: CDR1 ENHRY, CDR2 SYGVKD. The CDR3 runs 16 residues. The CDR3 loop is CAISERQRLFTGELFF. In DNA, the CDR3 is TGTGCCATCAGTGAGCGACAGAGGTTGTTCACCGGGGAGCTGTTTTTT.

This clonotype was counted ten times or more. CDR3 DNA: TGCAGCGTTTTCGGCTCCTGGGGCTACACCTTC. As protein: CSVFGSWGYTF. The chain combines TRBV29-1 with TRBJ1-2; D not resolved. Trimming left V 5 bases short and J 8 bases short, with 12 bases between. Looked up from germline, CDR1 is SQVTM and CDR2 is ANQGSEA. This CDR3 is 11 amino acids long.

This clonotype was counted at least ten times. The chain joins TRBV5-5 to TRBJ1-2; D gene ambiguous. Germline CDR1 SGHKS, CDR2 YYEKEE (reference sequence). The CDR3 totals 13 residues. V was pared by 0 bases and J by 6 bases, with 9 bases between. CDR3 bases: TGTGCCAGCAGCTTGGTTGATCAACATGGCTACACCTTC. This encodes CASSLVDQHGYTF.

The sample holds many counts of this clonotype. This chain uses TRBV12-5 with TRBJ1-1, with D possibly matching TRBD1 (5 bases). Germline loops: CDR1 LGHNT, CDR2 FRNRAP. The CDR3 length is 15 residues. V lost 7 bases and J 0 bases, leaving 15 bases between the germline ends. The CDR3 protein is CASAPTAIMNTEAFF. The CDR3 DNA reads TGTGCTAGTGCCCCGACAGCTATTATGAACACTGAAGCTTTCTTT.

V and J are TRBV30 and TRBJ2-7; D ambiguous. The length of the CDR3 is 14 residues. CDR1 and CDR2 (germline): GTSNPN, SVGIG (reference sequence). Trimming removed 5 bases at V and 2 bases at J, with 16 bases between. The CDR3 DNA is TGTGCCTGGGAAGACGAGGCGCGAGCCTACGAGCAGTACTTC. This sequence encodes CAWEDEARAYEQYF.

This clonotype was detected ten times or more. This chain uses TRBV2 with TRBJ1-5; D not resolved. The CDR3 runs 15 residues. Germline CDR1 reads SNHLY; CDR2 reads FYNNEI. V was clipped by 6 bases and J by 0 bases, with 12 bases between them. CDR3 coding DNA: TGTGCCAGCAGCACAGTGAGATATAGCAATCAGCCCCAGCATTTT. Its translation is CASSTVRYSNQPQHF. The full variable domain, rest sourced from reference TRBV2 and TRBJ1-5, is EPEVTQTPSHQVTQMGQEVILRCVPISNHLYFYWYRQILGQKVEFLVSFYNNEISEKSEIFDDQFSVERPDGSNFTLKIRSTKLEDSAMYFCASSTVRYSNQPQHFGDGTRLSIL.

This clonotype was picked up many times. The chain employs TRBV12-3 or TRBV12-4 and TRBJ2-7, with D unresolved. Trimming took 2 bases from V and 1 from J, leaving 9 bases between them. The CDR3 loop spans 14 amino acids. DNA for the CDR3: TGTGCCAGCAGTTTAATCGCAGGTTCCTACGAGCAGTACTTC. Its translation is CASSLIAGSYEQYF.

There are many counts of this clonotype. The junction shows a germline mismatch at one end, possibly a read error. This sequence joins TRBV12-3 or TRBV12-4 and TRBJ2-4, with D hard to call. The CDR3 has 14 amino acids. CDR3 DNA sequence: TGTGCCAGCACGGCTTTTGGAGCTCGTAGCATTAAGTACTTC. Amino acids: CASTAFGARSIKYF.

This clonotype was detected many times. This CDR3 is CASSLKGNQPQHF. The CDR3, as DNA: TGTGCCAGCAGTTTGAAGGGCAATCAGCCCCAGCATTTT. The chain carries TRBV12-3 or TRBV12-4 and TRBJ1-5; D remains unclear. The CDR3 contains 13 residues. Trimming took off 3 bases at V and 2 bases at J, with 5 bases between the two ends.

About this clonotype: A clone one base away is much larger, so this may be a read error. V gene TRBV10-1 combines with J gene TRBJ2-3; D ambiguous. The CDR3 totals 15 residues. The V gene lost 5 bases and the J gene lost 4 bases, with 16 bases spanning the gap. Germline V gene lookup returns CDR1 WNHNN and CDR2 SYGVQD (reference sequence). The CDR3 DNA reads as TGCGCCAGCAGTCAGACTCGTATGGGCCCAGATACGCAGTATTTT. It yields the protein CASSQTRMGPDTQYF.

Many counts were recorded for this clonotype. The chain combines TRBV10-3 with TRBJ1-6, with D possibly matching TRBD1 (5 bases). The CDR3 sequence is 15 residues long. The ends were cut back, 2 bases at V and 7 bases at J, with 12 bases in the middle. Per germline, CDR1 ENHRY and CDR2 SYGVKD. The CDR3 sequence: CAISEGAVYNSPLHF. CDR3 sequence (DNA): TGTGCCATCAGTGAGGGGGCAGTCTACAATTCACCCCTCCACTTT.

There are many counts of this clonotype. The gene calls are TRBV6-2 or TRBV6-3 and TRBJ1-5, with 7 bases identical to TRBD1. The CDR3 consists of 15 residues. Trimming took 6 bases from V and 9 from J; bases not matched to a gene: 14. Germline V lookup: CDR1 MNHEY, CDR2 SVGEGT. The CDR3 sequence: CASSPSRQGSGPQHF. The CDR3 coding sequence is TGTGCCAGCAGCCCCTCCCGACAGGGCTCTGGGCCCCAGCATTTT.